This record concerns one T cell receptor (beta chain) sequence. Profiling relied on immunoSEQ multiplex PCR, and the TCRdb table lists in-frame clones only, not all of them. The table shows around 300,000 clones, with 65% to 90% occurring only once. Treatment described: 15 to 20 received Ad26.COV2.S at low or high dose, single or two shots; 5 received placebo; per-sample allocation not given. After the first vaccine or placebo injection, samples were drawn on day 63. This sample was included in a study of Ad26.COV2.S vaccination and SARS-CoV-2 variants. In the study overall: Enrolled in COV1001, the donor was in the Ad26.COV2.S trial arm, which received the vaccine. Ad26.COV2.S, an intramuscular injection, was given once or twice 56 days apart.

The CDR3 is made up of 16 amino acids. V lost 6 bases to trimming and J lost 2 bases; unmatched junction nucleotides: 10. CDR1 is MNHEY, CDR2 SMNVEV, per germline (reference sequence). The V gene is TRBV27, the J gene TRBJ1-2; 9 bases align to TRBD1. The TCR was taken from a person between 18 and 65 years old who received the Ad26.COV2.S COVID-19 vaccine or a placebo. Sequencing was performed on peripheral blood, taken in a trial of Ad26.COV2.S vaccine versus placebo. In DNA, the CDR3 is TGTGCCAGCAGCTTTCCGGGACAGGGATTCAACTATGGCTACACCTTC. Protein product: CASSFPGQGFNYGYTF.